A single sample gave rise to the 20 T cell receptor beta chains below, sequenced in a study of blood T cell repertoires in COVID-19. The protocol was immunoSEQ multiplex PCR, while the TCRdb copy is restricted to in-frame clones and leaves out a portion. The sample consists of 85,000 to 110,000 clones, roughly 87% of them appearing once. The specimen sequenced was peripheral blood. The receptors were sampled from a human donor in a cohort sampled during active COVID-19.

The chain recombines TRBV7-9 with TRBJ1-1, with D perhaps TRBD1 (5 bases). V was clipped by 6 bases and J by 5 bases, with 19 bases between them. This CDR3 contains 15 residues. Looked up from germline, CDR1 is SEHNR and CDR2 is FQNEAQ (reference sequence). CDR3 in DNA: TGTGCCAGCAGTTTTCAGGGAGGGGACGGGACTGAAGCTTTCTTT. The encoded protein is CASSFQGGDGTEAFF.

V is TRBV11-2 and J is TRBJ1-1, with TRBD1 as a possible D gene (5 bases). Germline-derived CDR1 and CDR2 are SGHAT and FQNNGV. The length of the CDR3 is 15 residues. The ends were cut back, 0 bases at V and 5 bases at J, with 13 bases in the middle. Here the CDR3 DNA reads TGTGCCAGCAGCTTAGATGTGGGGGGACTGACTGAAGCTTTCTTT. Translating gives CASSLDVGGLTEAFF. The full variable domain, rest sourced from reference TRBV11-2 and TRBJ1-1, is EAGVAQSPRYKIIEKRQSVAFWCNPISGHATLYWYQQILGQGPKLLIQFQNNGVVDDSQLPKDRFSAERLKGVDSTLKIQPAKLEDSAVYLCASSLDVGGLTEAFFGQGTRLTVV.

V gene TRBV4-1 combines with J gene TRBJ2-5; perhaps TRBD2 as D (5 bases). CDR3 length: 21 residues. Germline CDR1 is MGHRA and CDR2 is YSYEKL. Between the trimmed V and J ends, which lost 1 base and 3 bases, there was a span of 30 bases. CDR3 in amino acids: CASSQGGHRGLAPVKEETQYF. In nucleotides, the CDR3 is TGCGCCAGCAGCCAAGGGGGTCACCGGGGTCTGGCCCCCGTGAAAGAAGAGACCCAGTACTTC.

This clone has a single count. The J gene is TRBJ1-5, the V gene TRBV2, with D perhaps TRBD1 (5 bases). The V gene lost 6 bases and the J gene lost 10 bases, with 16 bases spanning the gap. CDR1 is SNHLY, CDR2 FYNNEI, per germline. The CDR3 runs 13 residues. CDR3 loop: CASRGGRASPQHF. CDR3 in DNA: TGTGCCAGCAGGGGGGGACGGGCGAGTCCCCAGCATTTT.

This clone has a single count. The V gene is TRBV27, the J gene TRBJ2-7; D is possibly TRBD2 (6 bases). The CDR3 extends over 13 amino acids. The germline V and J ends were trimmed by 5 bases and 6 bases, with 14 bases remaining between them. From germline, CDR1 is MNHEY and CDR2 SMNVEV (reference sequence). In DNA, the CDR3 is TGTGCCAGCAGTCCTGGAGGGTTTAGCGAGCAGTACTTC. It encodes CASSPGGFSEQYF.

The CDR3 protein is CASSARTVTGANVLTF. CDR3 DNA sequence: TGTGCCAGCAGCGCCCGGACAGTTACTGGGGCCAACGTCCTGACTTTC. The rearrangement links TRBV7-6 to TRBJ2-6; tentatively, D is TRBD1 (6 bases). Trimming took off 5 bases at V and 2 bases at J, with 13 bases between the two ends. CDR3 length equals 16 residues. In germline, CDR1 is SGHVS, CDR2 FNYEAQ.

About this clone: The germline gene is not matched at one end of the junction; a read error may be the cause. This chain joins TRBV13 and TRBJ2-7; D is unresolved. CDR3 size: 13 residues. Germline V gene data show CDR1 as PRHDT and CDR2 as FYEKMQ (reference sequence). The CDR3, as DNA: TGTGCCAGCAGCCTAGGTCCAAACTACGAGCAGTACTTC. As protein: CASSLGPNYEQYF.

The chain links TRBV19 to TRBJ1-4; D remains unclear. Germline V gene sequence: CDR1 LNHDA, CDR2 SQIVND (reference sequence). The CDR3 totals 15 residues. Trimming removed 5 bases at V and 5 bases at J, with 15 bases between. The CDR3 sequence: CASSAAPGGNEKLFF. The CDR3, as DNA: TGTGCCAGTAGTGCAGCTCCCGGCGGCAATGAAAAACTGTTTTTT.

J is TRBJ1-1 and V is TRBV24-1, with TRBD1 as a possible D gene (5 bases). Trimming stripped 8 bases from V and 5 bases from J, with 14 bases between. Germline loops: CDR1 KGHDR, CDR2 SFDVKD. The CDR3 has 13 amino acids. DNA of the CDR3: TGTGCCACCACGACACCCCGGGGGACTGAAGCTTTCTTT. It yields the protein CATTTPRGTEAFF.

This chain connects TRBV19 to TRBJ2-1; D is unclear. CDR3 size: 16 residues. Germline V gene data show CDR1 as LNHDA and CDR2 as SQIVND (reference sequence). V shed 3 bases and J shed 0 bases, with 12 bases lying between them. As DNA, the CDR3 is TGTGCCAGTAGTATCTCCTCAGTCACCTCCTACAATGAGCAGTTCTTC. It encodes CASSISSVTSYNEQFF.

This rearrangement joins TRBV19 to TRBJ2-7; TRBD2 matches 10 bases. Germline trimming cut 6 bases from V and 0 bases from J; bases unmatched to any gene: 2. Germline loops: CDR1 LNHDA, CDR2 SQIVND (reference sequence). This CDR3 spans 14 amino acids. In DNA form, the CDR3 reads TGTGCCAGTAGCCTAGCGGGAGTCTCCTACGAGCAGTACTTC. It encodes CASSLAGVSYEQYF.

The chain links TRBV19 to TRBJ2-7, with D tentatively TRBD2 (5 bases). In germline, CDR1 is LNHDA, CDR2 SQIVND (reference sequence). This CDR3 has 14 amino acids. Trimming left V 0 bases short and J 7 bases short, with 13 bases between. This chain's CDR3 is CASSIDGWTGEQYF. In DNA form, the CDR3 reads TGTGCCAGTAGTATAGATGGCTGGACGGGGGAGCAGTACTTC.

CDR3 bases: TGTGCCAGCAGCCGCGATTTCAGGGGGCGGACTACTGGGGCCAACGTCCTGACTTTC. Amino acids: CASSRDFRGRTTGANVLTF. The chain recombines TRBV7-2 with TRBJ2-6, with 8 bases matching TRBD1. Germline lookup yields CDR1 SGHTA and CDR2 FQGNSA. The V and J ends lost 5 bases and 2 bases, in that order; junction bases with no gene match: 14. The CDR3 is 19 amino acids.

This clone was observed a single time. The rearrangement links TRBV7-9 to TRBJ2-7; 7 bases fit TRBD1. The CDR3 length is 15 residues. In germline, CDR1 is SEHNR, CDR2 FQNEAQ (reference sequence). V was clipped by 5 bases and J by 0 bases; unmatched bases: 7. CDR3 residues: CASSGTGALSYEQYF. The CDR3 coding sequence is TGTGCCAGCAGCGGAACAGGGGCGCTCTCCTACGAGCAGTACTTC.

This chain links TRBV10-3 with TRBJ2-5; 8 nucleotides match TRBD1. The germline CDR1 and CDR2 sequences are ENHRY and SYGVKD. The V and J ends lost 6 bases and 5 bases, in that order; junction bases with no gene match: 5. The CDR3 has 13 amino acids. The CDR3 DNA reads as TGTGCCATCAGGACAGGGGACGGGGAGACCCAGTACTTC. Its translation: CAIRTGDGETQYF.

V and J are TRBV28 and TRBJ1-4; no clear D gene. The CDR3 runs to 17 residues. V was trimmed by 4 bases and J by 13 bases, leaving 28 bases between them. CDR1 is MDHEN and CDR2 is SYDVKM in the germline V gene. CDR3 DNA: TGTGCCAGCAGTTCCCCCGATCCCGCTCGTTTGTGGAGGCGACTGTTTTTT. Amino acid sequence: CASSSPDPARLWRRLFF. The full variable domain, completed using reference TRBV28 and TRBJ1-4, is DVKVTQSSRYLVKRTGEKVFLECVQDMDHENMFWYRQDPGLGLRLIYFSYDVKMKEKGDIPEGYSVSREKKERFSLILESASTNQTSMYLCASSSPDPARLWRRLFFGSGTQLSVL.

This chain uses TRBV6-5 with TRBJ1-1, with 9 bases identical to TRBD1. V gave up 2 bases and J gave up 7 bases; unmatched junction bases: 5. Germline V gives CDR1 MNHEY, CDR2 SVGAGI. The CDR3 length is 14 residues. This chain's CDR3 is CASSYPGTGREAFF. The DNA for the CDR3 is TGTGCCAGCAGTTACCCCGGGACAGGGCGTGAAGCTTTCTTT.

The chain has TRBV28 and TRBJ1-2, with D possibly being TRBD1 (5 bases). This CDR3 has 13 residues. The V gene's germline CDR1 is MDHEN and CDR2 SYDVKM. Between the trimmed V and J ends, which lost 5 bases and 4 bases, there was a span of 11 bases. CDR3 sequence reads: CASSTGGVYGYTF. The CDR3 DNA sequence: TGTGCCAGCAGTACAGGAGGGGTCTATGGCTACACCTTC.

The chain recombines TRBV9 with TRBJ1-5; 7 nucleotides align to TRBD1. Looked up from germline, CDR1 is SGDLS and CDR2 is YYNGEE. With V trimmed by 0 bases and J by 10 bases, 4 bases remained unmatched. This CDR3 comprises 13 residues. The CDR3 coding sequence is TGTGCCAGCAGCGTAGCTCAAGGGGGCCCCCAGCATTTT. Protein sequence: CASSVAQGGPQHF.

This clone came up a few times. The rearrangement links TRBV15 to TRBJ2-7, with no clear D. The CDR3 is 15 residues long. Trimming took off 0 bases at V and 5 bases at J, with 14 bases between the two ends. Looked up from germline, CDR1 is LNHNV and CDR2 is YYDKDF (reference sequence). In DNA form, the CDR3 reads TGTGCCACCAGCAGAGACCCGGCAGGTTTGGACGAGCAGTACTTC. Translation gives CATSRDPAGLDEQYF.